These 19 T cell receptor beta chains came from one sample sequenced in a study of T cells in Graves' hyperthyroidism and ophthalmopathy. What was amplified from RNA transcripts were TCR beta CDR3 regions. HTBI primers were the set used in a first-round RT-PCR of the TCR CDR3. TCRdb reanalysed the multiplex PCR reads using MiXCR and keeps one entry per CDR3 protein. Of around 480,000 distinct CDR3 sequences listed, over 13% were seen once; the top ten hold 17%. What was sequenced was blood. The source of these receptors is a woman under 30 with Graves' hyperthyroidism.

The chain employs TRBV29-1 and TRBJ2-3, with 7 bases identical to TRBD2. The trim removed 1 base at V and 5 bases at J, leaving 6 bases unmatched. CDR1 and CDR2 from the germline V gene are SQVTM and ANQGSEA. CDR3 length: 14 amino acids. DNA for the CDR3: TGCAGCGTTGAAGGCCGACTAGCTAGAGATACGCAGTATTTT. Its protein product is CSVEGRLARDTQYF.

This chain joins TRBV6-4 and TRBJ2-1, with a tentative D call TRBD1 (6 bases). This CDR3 region has 15 residues. The V end lost 2 bases, the J end lost 6 bases, and 14 bases lay between the germline ends. From germline, CDR1 is MRHNA and CDR2 SNTAGT. CDR3 nucleotide sequence: TGTGCCAGCAGTGACCCAGGCAGGGGCTTCAATGAGCAGTTCTTC. The encoded protein is CASSDPGRGFNEQFF.

This chain links TRBV20-1 with TRBJ1-1; D is unresolved. This CDR3 comprises 16 residues. Looked up from germline, CDR1 is DFQATT and CDR2 is SNEGSKA (reference sequence). Trimming pared 0 bases from V and 3 bases from J, leaving 17 bases between. CDR3 sequence: CSARDLISWYDTEAFF. The CDR3, as DNA: TGCAGTGCTAGAGACCTTATCTCCTGGTACGACACTGAAGCTTTCTTT.

On this clonotype itself: Just one base apart from a much larger clone, this may be a read error. This rearrangement joins TRBV29-1 to TRBJ2-1; no clear D gene. The CDR3 has 13 residues. Germline CDR1 SQVTM, CDR2 ANQGSEA. CDR3 in DNA: TGCAGCGTTGGACGTAGCTCCTACAGTGAGCAGTTCTTC. Translated, it gives CSVGRSSYSEQFF.

The chain couples TRBV9 to TRBJ2-3; D may be TRBD2 (6 bases). The CDR3 runs to 15 residues. The germline V gene has CDR1 SGDLS and CDR2 YYNGEE. Trimming took off 0 bases at V and 6 bases at J, with 14 bases between the two ends. CDR3 nucleotide sequence: TGTGCCAGCAGCGTAGTTAGTAGCGGAGGGGATACGCAGTATTTT. It encodes CASSVVSSGGDTQYF.

This clonotype was seen repeatedly, ten times or more. The chain uses TRBV19 and TRBJ1-1; 9 bases line up with TRBD1. The CDR3 extends over 15 amino acids. CDR1 and CDR2 (germline): LNHDA, SQIVND (reference sequence). V dropped 5 bases and J dropped 6; count of bases not matched to a gene: 10. CDR3 DNA sequence: TGTGCCAGTAGTGTCCAGGGACAGGGAGGGTCTGAAGCTTTCTTT. Its translation is CASSVQGQGGSEAFF. Full variable domain (missing parts from reference TRBV19 and TRBJ1-1): DGGITQSPKYLFRKEGQNVTLSCEQNLNHDAMYWYRQDPGQGLRLIYYSQIVNDFQKGDIAEGYSVSREKKESFPLTVTSAQKNPTAFYLCASSVQGQGGSEAFFGQGTRLTVV.

In this sample, this clonotype turned up many times. The rearrangement links TRBV24-1 to TRBJ1-2; D gene ambiguous. Trimming took 3 bases from V and 8 from J, leaving 18 bases between them. Germline lookup yields CDR1 KGHDR and CDR2 SFDVKD. The CDR3 is 15 residues long. Here the CDR3 reads CATSDLEDSVRGYTF. In nucleotides, the CDR3 is TGTGCCACCAGTGATCTCGAGGACTCGGTCCGGGGCTACACCTTC.

This clonotype was seen many times. V and J are TRBV9 and TRBJ2-5; a weak D match, TRBD2 (6 bases). V was cut by 4 bases and J by 4 bases, with 17 bases left in between. This CDR3 has 15 residues. Germline V gives CDR1 SGDLS, CDR2 YYNGEE. CDR3 DNA: TGTGCCAGCAGCCCTAGGGACTGGGCCGGAGAGACCCAGTACTTC. Amino acid sequence: CASSPRDWAGETQYF.

The rearrangement joins TRBV29-1 to TRBJ1-1; possibly TRBD1 for D (5 bases). The V and J ends lost 6 bases and 5 bases respectively, with 19 bases between them. Germline V gives CDR1 SQVTM, CDR2 ANQGSEA. The CDR3 consists of 14 residues. The CDR3 nucleotides are TGCAGCGTAGAACCGACAGACCGACGTACTGAAGCTTTCTTT. Translated: CSVEPTDRRTEAFF. Using reference TRBV29-1 and TRBJ1-1 for the parts outside the CDR3, the full variable domain is SAVISQKPSRDICQRGTSLTIQCQVDSQVTMMFWYRQQPGQSLTLIATANQGSEATYESGFVIDKFPISRPNLTFSTLTVSNMSPEDSSIYLCSVEPTDRRTEAFFGQGTRLTVV.

J is TRBJ2-3 and V is TRBV25-1; weak D call: TRBD2 (6 bases). The germline gives CDR1 MGHDK, CDR2 SYGVNS. Between the trimmed V and J ends, which lost 0 bases and 2 bases, there was a span of 12 bases. This CDR3 is built from 16 residues. As DNA, the CDR3 is TGTGCCAGCAGTGAATACGGGGGAGGTCCCACAGATACGCAGTATTTT. It specifies CASSEYGGGPTDTQYF.

This clonotype appeared a few times. V is TRBV9 and J is TRBJ1-2; D might be TRBD1 (5 bases). The CDR3 covers 14 residues. Trimming pared 3 bases from V and 5 bases from J, leaving 14 bases between. From germline, CDR1 is SGDLS and CDR2 YYNGEE. CDR3 region: CASSGGGGFYGYTF. The CDR3 region has the DNA TGTGCCAGCAGCGGCGGGGGGGGGTTTTATGGCTACACCTTC.

A few counts support this clonotype. The chain couples TRBV6-1 to TRBJ1-5; TRBD1 matches 10 bases. Losses at the gene ends were 6 bases for V and 3 bases for J; bases not matched to a gene: 5. The CDR3 runs 15 residues. In germline, CDR1 is MNHNS, CDR2 SASEGT. CDR3 region: CASRPGQGNNQPQHF. CDR3 nucleotide sequence: TGTGCCAGCAGACCGGGACAGGGGAACAATCAGCCCCAGCATTTT.

The chain recombines TRBV27 with TRBJ2-6; the D gene could be TRBD1 or TRBD2 (5 bases each). Trimming left V 5 bases short and J 0 bases short, with 17 bases between. CDR1 MNHEY and CDR2 SMNVEV come from the germline V gene (reference sequence). The CDR3 is 18 amino acids. The CDR3 bases are TGTGCCAGCAGTCAGAGGGCTGGGGCTCTCTCTGGGGCCAACGTCCTGACTTTC. This translates into CASSQRAGALSGANVLTF.

This clonotype was counted only a few times. The chain has TRBV5-1 and TRBJ2-7, with 7 bases aligning to TRBD1. The junction had 8 bases not matched to a gene; V was cut back by 1 base and J by 4 bases. This CDR3 comprises 15 residues. CDR1 and CDR2 (germline): SGHRS, YFSETQ. The CDR3 spells CASSLSGQNNYEQYF. The CDR3 DNA is TGCGCCAGCAGCTTGTCGGGACAGAATAATTACGAGCAGTACTTC.

The sample holds many counts of this clonotype. The rearrangement joins TRBV2 to TRBJ1-1, with no clear D. V was shortened by 7 bases and J by 0 bases, with 18 bases between the two germline ends. The germline gives CDR1 SNHLY, CDR2 FYNNEI. The CDR3 totals 16 residues. In DNA, the CDR3 is TGTGCCAGCACTCGAAAGACCTACCCGATGAACACTGAAGCTTTCTTT. Amino acid sequence: CASTRKTYPMNTEAFF. Based on the CDR3 plus reference TRBV2 and TRBJ1-1, the full variable domain is EPEVTQTPSHQVTQMGQEVILRCVPISNHLYFYWYRQILGQKVEFLVSFYNNEISEKSEIFDDQFSVERPDGSNFTLKIRSTKLEDSAMYFCASTRKTYPMNTEAFFGQGTRLTVV.

The chain uses TRBV20-1 and TRBJ1-1; a weak D match, TRBD1 (6 bases). V was clipped by 5 bases and J by 0 bases, with 19 bases between them. Germline CDR1 and CDR2: DFQATT and SNEGSKA (reference sequence). This CDR3 region has 16 residues. The CDR3 sequence: CSADGGADSLNTEAFF. CDR3 in DNA: TGCAGTGCTGACGGGGGGGCAGACTCTTTGAACACTGAAGCTTTCTTT.

This clonotype was detected only a few times. The rearrangement joins TRBV4-1 to TRBJ2-1; 7 nucleotides agree with TRBD2. Germline loops: CDR1 MGHRA, CDR2 YSYEKL. Germline trimming cut 3 bases from V and 7 bases from J; bases unmatched to any gene: 9. The CDR3 totals 15 residues. The CDR3 region has the DNA TGCGCCAGCAGCCACGTGAGGCGGGAGTGGAATGAGCAGTTCTTC. Its translation is CASSHVRREWNEQFF.

The table lists this clonotype with a few counts. V and J are TRBV7-6 and TRBJ2-3, with 8 bases aligning to TRBD2. The V segment lost 4 bases and the J segment 2 bases; nucleotides outside the gene matches: 14. The CDR3 totals 18 residues. Germline CDR1 reads SGHVS; CDR2 reads FNYEAQ. The CDR3 loop reads CASSSKRESRFDTDTQYF. CDR3 in DNA: TGTGCCAGCAGCTCCAAGCGGGAGAGTAGGTTTGACACAGATACGCAGTATTTT.

This clonotype was observed many times. This chain joins TRBV6-5 and TRBJ1-5, with D uncertain. The germline V gene has CDR1 MNHEY and CDR2 SVGAGI. V lost 0 bases, J lost 7 bases, and 13 bases lay in between. The CDR3 has 15 residues. The CDR3 coding sequence is TGTGCCAGCAGTTACTCGAGAGGTTCGGGGCAGCCCCAGCATTTT. Translated, it gives CASSYSRGSGQPQHF.